This T cell receptor beta chain was recovered during a study of immune heterogeneity within non-small cell lung tumors. Regarding the study as a whole: Different tumor locations in one patient shared dominant CDR3 beta clonotypes yet harbored unique high-frequency clones. Local T-cell clonality was recorded as moderately but significantly correlated with local tumor mutational burden, with R roughly 0.34.

The authors used about 610 ng of bulk tumor genomic DNA per sample as template. In surgery, several biopsies were collected from each primary tumor at widely spaced sites. Patients with untreated, newly diagnosed non-small cell lung cancer underwent curative surgery. Surgery with curative intent was being performed on the donors, who were newly diagnosed non-small cell lung cancer patients. Note on this clonotype: Antigen specificity is unknown.

Amplification of the TCR beta CDR3 was achieved through multiplex PCR with 32 V and 13 J primers. TCRdb processed the multiplex PCR reads anew with MiXCR; each CDR3 protein has one entry. The data show about 23,000 distinct CDR3 sequences, roughly 30% seen once. The specimen was lung tumor tissue. The sequence was obtained from a middle-aged man with non-small cell lung cancer.

The CDR3 here is CASSEGPVGYTF. The CDR3 bases are TGTGCCAGCAGTGAAGGTCCAGTAGGCTACACCTTC. The chain carries TRBV25-1 and TRBJ1-2; D not certain. The CDR3 contains 12 residues. V dropped 2 bases and J dropped 8 bases, with 9 bases sitting between them. CDR1 is MGHDK and CDR2 is SYGVNS in the germline V gene.